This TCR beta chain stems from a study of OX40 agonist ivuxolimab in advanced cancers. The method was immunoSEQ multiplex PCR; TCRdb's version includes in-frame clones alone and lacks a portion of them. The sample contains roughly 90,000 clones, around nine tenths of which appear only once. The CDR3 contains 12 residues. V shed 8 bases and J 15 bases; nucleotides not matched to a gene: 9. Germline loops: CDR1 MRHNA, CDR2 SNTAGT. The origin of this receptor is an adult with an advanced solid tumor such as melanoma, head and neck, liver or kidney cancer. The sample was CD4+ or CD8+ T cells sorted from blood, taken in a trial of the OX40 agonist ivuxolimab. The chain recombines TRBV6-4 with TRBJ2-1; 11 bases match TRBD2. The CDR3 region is CASGESSGRLFF. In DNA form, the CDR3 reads TGTGCCAGCGGGGAATCTAGCGGGAGGCTGTTCTTC.